One T cell receptor beta chain is described in this entry. Its antigen remains unknown. Other DNA sequences in this sample translate to the same CDR3. This sample was taken from a study of beta chain features in type 1 diabetes. Study outcomes and limitations: Reads derived from cDNA could over-represent cells showing high TCR expression.

From germline, CDR1 is KGHSH and CDR2 LQKENI. Trimming at V came to 6 bases and at J to 5 bases, leaving 7 bases not matched to a gene. The CDR3 contains 14 residues. Sequenced material consisted of expressed TCRB transcripts (all of the isolated RNA was reverse transcribed). The table came from immunoSEQ multiplex PCR; TCRdb's copy has only in-frame clones and leaves some out. The table shows under 400,000 clones, with 15% to 20% occurring only once. One heparinised draw of blood, averaging around 120 mL, came from each donor. Sequenced sample: naive CD4+ T cells from blood. The V gene is TRBV18, the J gene TRBJ2-7; 10 nucleotides line up with TRBD1. This TCR was sampled from a woman aged 18-30 years in good health. CDR3 region: CASSPGTGEHEQYF. The CDR3, as DNA: TGTGCCAGCTCTCCCGGGACAGGGGAACACGAGCAGTACTTC.